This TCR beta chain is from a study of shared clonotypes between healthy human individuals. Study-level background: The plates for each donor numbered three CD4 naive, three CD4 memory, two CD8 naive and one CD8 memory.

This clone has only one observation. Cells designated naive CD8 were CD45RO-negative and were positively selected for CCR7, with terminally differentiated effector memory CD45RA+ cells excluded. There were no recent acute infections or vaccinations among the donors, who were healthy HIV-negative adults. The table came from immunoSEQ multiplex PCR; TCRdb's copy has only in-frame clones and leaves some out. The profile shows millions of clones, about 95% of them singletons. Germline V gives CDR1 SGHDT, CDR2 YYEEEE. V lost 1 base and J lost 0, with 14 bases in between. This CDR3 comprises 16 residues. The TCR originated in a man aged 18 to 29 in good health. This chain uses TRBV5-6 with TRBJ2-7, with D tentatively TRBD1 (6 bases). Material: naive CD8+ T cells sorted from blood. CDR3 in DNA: TGTGCCAGCAGCTTGTGGTGGGGGCAGAGCTCCTACGAGCAGTACTTC. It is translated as CASSLWWGQSSYEQYF.